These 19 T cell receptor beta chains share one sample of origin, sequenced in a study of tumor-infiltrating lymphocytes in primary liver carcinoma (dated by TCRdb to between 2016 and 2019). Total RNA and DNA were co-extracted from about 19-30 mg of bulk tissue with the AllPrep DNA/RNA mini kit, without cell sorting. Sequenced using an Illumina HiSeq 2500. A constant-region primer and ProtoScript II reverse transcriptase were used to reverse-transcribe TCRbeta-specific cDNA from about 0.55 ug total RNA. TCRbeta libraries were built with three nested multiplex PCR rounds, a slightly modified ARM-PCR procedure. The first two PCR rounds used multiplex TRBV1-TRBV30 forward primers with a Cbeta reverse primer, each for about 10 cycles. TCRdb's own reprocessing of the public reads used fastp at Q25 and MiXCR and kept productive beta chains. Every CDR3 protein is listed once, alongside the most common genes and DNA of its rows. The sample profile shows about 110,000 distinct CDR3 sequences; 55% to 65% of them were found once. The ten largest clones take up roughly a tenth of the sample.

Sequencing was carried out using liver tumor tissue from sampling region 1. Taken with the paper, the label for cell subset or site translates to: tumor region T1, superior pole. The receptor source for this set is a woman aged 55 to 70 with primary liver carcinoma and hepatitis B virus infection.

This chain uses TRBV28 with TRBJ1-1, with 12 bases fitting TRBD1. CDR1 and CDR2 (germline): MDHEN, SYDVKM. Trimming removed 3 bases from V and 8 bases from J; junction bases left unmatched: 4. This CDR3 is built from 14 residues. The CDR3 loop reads CASSFPGQGAEAFF. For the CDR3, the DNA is TGTGCCAGCAGTTTTCCGGGACAGGGGGCGGAAGCTTTCTTT. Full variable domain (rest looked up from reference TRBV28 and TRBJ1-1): DVKVTQSSRYLVKRTGEKVFLECVQDMDHENMFWYRQDPGLGLRLIYFSYDVKMKEKGDIPEGYSVSREKKERFSLILESASTNQTSMYLCASSFPGQGAEAFFGQGTRLTVV.

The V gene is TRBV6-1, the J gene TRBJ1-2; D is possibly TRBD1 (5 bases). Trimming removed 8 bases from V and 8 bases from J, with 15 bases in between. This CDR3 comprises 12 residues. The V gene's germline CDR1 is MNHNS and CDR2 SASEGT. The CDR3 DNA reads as TGTGCCAGCGACAGCAGAGTTGGCGGCTACACCTTC. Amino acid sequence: CASDSRVGGYTF.

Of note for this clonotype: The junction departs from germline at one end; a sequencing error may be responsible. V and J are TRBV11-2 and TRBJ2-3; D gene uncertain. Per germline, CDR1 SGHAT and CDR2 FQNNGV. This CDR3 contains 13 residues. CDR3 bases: TGTGCCAGCAGCCCCGACCGCCCAGATACGCAGTGTTTT. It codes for CASSPDRPDTQCF.

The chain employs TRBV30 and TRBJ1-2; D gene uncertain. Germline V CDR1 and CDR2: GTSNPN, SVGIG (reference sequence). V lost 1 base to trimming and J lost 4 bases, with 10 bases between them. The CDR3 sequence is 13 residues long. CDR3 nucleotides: TGTGCCTGGAGTGGTAGCGTTCCCTATGGCTACACCTTC. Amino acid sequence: CAWSGSVPYGYTF.

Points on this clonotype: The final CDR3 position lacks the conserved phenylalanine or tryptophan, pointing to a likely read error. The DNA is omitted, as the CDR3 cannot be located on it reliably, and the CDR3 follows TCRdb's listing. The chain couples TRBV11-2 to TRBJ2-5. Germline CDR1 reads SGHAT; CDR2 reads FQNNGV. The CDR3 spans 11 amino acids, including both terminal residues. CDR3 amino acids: CASSSLETQYL.

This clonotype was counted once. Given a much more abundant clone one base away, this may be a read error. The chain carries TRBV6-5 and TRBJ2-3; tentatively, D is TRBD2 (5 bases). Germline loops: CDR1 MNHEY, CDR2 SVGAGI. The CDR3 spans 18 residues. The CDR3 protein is CASNYSGFSSASTDTQYF. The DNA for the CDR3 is TGTGCCAGCAATTACTCGGGGTTTTCAAGTGCAAGCACAGATACGCAGTATTTT.

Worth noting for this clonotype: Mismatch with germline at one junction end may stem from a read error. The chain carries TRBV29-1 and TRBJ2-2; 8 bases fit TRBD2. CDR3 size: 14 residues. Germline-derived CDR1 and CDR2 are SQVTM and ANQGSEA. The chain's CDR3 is CSVGGLARTGELLF. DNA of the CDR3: TGCAGCGTTGGAGGACTAGCCAGGACCGGGGAGCTGCTTTTT.

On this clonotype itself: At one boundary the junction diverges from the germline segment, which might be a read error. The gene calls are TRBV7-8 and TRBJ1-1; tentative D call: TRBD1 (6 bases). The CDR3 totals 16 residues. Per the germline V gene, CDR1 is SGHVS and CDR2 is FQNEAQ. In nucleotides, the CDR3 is TGTGCCAGCAGCTTAGCCACCGGGACATCTGACAGTGAAGCTTTCTTC. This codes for CASSLATGTSDSEAFF.

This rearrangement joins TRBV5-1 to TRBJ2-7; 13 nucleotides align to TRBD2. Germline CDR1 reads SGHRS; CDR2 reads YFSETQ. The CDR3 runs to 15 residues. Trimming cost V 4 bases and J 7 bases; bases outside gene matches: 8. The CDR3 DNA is TGCGCCAGCAGCGGACTAGCGGGAGTAGAAGGAGAGCAGTACTTC. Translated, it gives CASSGLAGVEGEQYF.

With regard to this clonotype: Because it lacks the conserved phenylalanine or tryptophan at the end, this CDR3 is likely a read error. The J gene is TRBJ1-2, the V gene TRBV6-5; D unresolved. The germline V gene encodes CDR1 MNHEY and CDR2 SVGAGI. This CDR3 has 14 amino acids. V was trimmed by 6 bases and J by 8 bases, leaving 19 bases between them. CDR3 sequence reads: CASRESVRAKGYTL. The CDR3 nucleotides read TGTGCCAGCAGGGAGTCAGTTCGGGCCAAGGGCTACACCCTC.

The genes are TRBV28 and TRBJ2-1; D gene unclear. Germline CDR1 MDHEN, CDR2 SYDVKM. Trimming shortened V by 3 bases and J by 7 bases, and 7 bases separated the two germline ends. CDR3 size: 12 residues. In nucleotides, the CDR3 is TGTGCCAGCAGTTTCCCCCCGAATGAGCAGTTCTTC. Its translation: CASSFPPNEQFF.

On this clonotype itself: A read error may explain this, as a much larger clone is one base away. CDR3 in DNA: TGTGTCAGCAGCTTACAGGGCCTGAACTCTGGGGCCAACGTCCTGACTTTC. Translating it yields CVSSLQGLNSGANVLTF. The gene calls are TRBV7-3 and TRBJ2-6, with a weak D call TRBD1 (6 bases). The CDR3 runs to 17 residues. The germline gives CDR1 SGHTA, CDR2 FQGTGA. The full variable domain, with the rest looked up from reference TRBV7-3 and TRBJ2-6, is GAGVSQTPSNKVTEKGKYVELRCDPISGHTALYWYRQSLGQGPEFLIYFQGTGAADDSGLPNDRFFAVRPEGSVSTLKIQRTERGDSAVYLCVSSLQGLNSGANVLTFGAGSRLTVL.

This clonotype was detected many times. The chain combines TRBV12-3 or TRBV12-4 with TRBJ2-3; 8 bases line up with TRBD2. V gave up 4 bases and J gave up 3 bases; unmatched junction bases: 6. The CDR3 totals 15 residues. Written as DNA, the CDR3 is TGTGCCAGCAGTTCCCGCGGGAGGAGAACAGATACGCAGTATTTT. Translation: CASSSRGRRTDTQYF.

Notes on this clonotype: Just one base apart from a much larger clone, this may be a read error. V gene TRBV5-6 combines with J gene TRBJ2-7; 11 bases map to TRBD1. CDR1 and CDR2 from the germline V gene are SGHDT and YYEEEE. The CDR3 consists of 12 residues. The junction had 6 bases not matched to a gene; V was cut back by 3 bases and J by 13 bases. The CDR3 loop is CASSCGQGASYF. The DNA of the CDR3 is TGTGCCAGCAGCTGTGGACAGGGGGCGTCATACTTC. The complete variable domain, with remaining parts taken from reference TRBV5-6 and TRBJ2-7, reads DAGVTQSPTHLIKTRGQQVTLRCSPKSGHDTVSWYQQALGQGPQFIFQYYEEEERQRGNFPDRFSGHQFPNYSSELNVNALLLGDSALYLCASSCGQGASYFGPGTRLTVT.

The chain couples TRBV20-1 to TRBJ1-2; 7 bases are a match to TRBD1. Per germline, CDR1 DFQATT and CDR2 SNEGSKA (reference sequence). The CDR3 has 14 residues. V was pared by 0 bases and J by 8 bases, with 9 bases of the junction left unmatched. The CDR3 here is CSARDSHRGWGYTF. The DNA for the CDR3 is TGCAGTGCTAGAGATTCCCACAGGGGCTGGGGCTACACCTTC.

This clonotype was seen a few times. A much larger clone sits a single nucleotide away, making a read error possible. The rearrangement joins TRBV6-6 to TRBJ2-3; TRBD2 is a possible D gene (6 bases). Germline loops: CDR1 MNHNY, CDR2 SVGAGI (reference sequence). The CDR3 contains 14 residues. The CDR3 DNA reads TGTGCCAGCAGTTCGGACACTAGCATAGATACGCAGTATTTT. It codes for CASSSDTSIDTQYF.

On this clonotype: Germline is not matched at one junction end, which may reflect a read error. In DNA form, the CDR3 reads TGTGCCAGCAGCTCAAGATCGGGTTTCATGGGTCGCTACGAGCAGAACTTC. It is translated as CASSSRSGFMGRYEQNF. This rearrangement joins TRBV28 to TRBJ2-7; D is unresolved. This CDR3 comprises 17 residues. Germline lookup yields CDR1 MDHEN and CDR2 SYDVKM.

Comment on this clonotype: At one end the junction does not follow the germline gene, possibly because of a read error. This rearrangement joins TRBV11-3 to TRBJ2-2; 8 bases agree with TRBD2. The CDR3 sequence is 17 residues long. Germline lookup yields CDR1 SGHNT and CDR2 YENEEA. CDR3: CASNLGRLAGNTVELFF. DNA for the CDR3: TGTGCCAGCAACTTAGGCAGGCTAGCGGGTAACACCGTGGAGCTGTTTTTT.

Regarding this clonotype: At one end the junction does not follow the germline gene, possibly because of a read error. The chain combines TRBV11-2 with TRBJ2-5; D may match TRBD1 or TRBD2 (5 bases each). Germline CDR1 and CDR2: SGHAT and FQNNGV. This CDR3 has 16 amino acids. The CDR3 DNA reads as TGTGCCAGTAGCTTAGGGTTTGCTGCCTACCAAGGGACCCAGTACTTT. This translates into CASSLGFAAYQGTQYF.